This entry features one T cell receptor (beta chain) sequence. These data belong to a study of blood T cells in healthy people across ages. Germline assignment: CDR1 DFQATT and CDR2 SNEGSKA (reference sequence). The CDR3 has 13 amino acids. After removal of 3 bases from V and 3 bases from J, the junction contained 4 bases not matched to a gene. Next came a second PCR, run for about 7 to 12 cycles, which used a sample-barcoded 5' primer along with a J-beta primer mix. A tag from a template-switch adaptor with 12 random nucleotides marked each cDNA molecule. From the 5' RACE reads, TCRdb called clonotypes with MiXCR, one entry per CDR3 protein. This repertoire shows 1,500,000 or so distinct CDR3 sequences, 45% to 70% found once; its top ten account for over 5%.

The chain uses TRBV20-1 and TRBJ1-2, with 7 bases lining up with TRBD1. The sequenced sample was blood. The receptor's source is a man younger than 35 in good health. This CDR3 reads CSARSGQHYGYTF. The CDR3 nucleotides are TGCAGTGCTAGGTCGGGACAGCACTATGGCTACACCTTC.